Reported below is one T cell receptor beta chain. The data derive from a study of Graves' ophthalmopathy and Graves' hyperthyroidism. The V gene end was trimmed by 5 bases and the J gene end by 2 bases; junction bases not matched to a gene: 9. The CDR3 totals 15 residues. CDR1 and CDR2 from the germline V gene are SGHAT and FQNNGV. Amplification of the TCR beta CDR3 regions used RNA transcripts (as template). The authors performed first-round RT-PCR with HTBI primers and then a second-round multiplex PCR. TCRdb independently ran MiXCR on the multiplex PCR reads; one entry per CDR3 protein. The table shows hundreds of thousands of distinct CDR3 sequences, with around 40% occurring only once.

Input material: peripheral blood. This chain joins TRBV11-2 and TRBJ2-7; 7 bases map to TRBD2. The TCR comes from an adult man with Graves' ophthalmopathy. CDR3 loop: CASSRASGITYEQYF. The CDR3 region has the DNA TGTGCCAGCAGCCGGGCGAGCGGGATAACCTACGAGCAGTACTTC.